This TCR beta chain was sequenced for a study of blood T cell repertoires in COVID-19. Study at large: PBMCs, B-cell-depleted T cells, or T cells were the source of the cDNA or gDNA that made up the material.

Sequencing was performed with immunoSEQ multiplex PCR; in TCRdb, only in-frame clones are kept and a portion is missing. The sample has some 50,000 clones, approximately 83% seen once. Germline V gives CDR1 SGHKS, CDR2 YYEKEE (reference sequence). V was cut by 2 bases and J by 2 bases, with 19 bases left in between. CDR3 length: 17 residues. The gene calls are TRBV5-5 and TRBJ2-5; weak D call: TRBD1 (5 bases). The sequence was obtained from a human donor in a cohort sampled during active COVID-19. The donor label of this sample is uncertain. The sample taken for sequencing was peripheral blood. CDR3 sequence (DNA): TGTGCCAGCAGCTTAGGGGCCCAGTGGCGTACTCAAGAGACCCAGTACTTC. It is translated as CASSLGAQWRTQETQYF.